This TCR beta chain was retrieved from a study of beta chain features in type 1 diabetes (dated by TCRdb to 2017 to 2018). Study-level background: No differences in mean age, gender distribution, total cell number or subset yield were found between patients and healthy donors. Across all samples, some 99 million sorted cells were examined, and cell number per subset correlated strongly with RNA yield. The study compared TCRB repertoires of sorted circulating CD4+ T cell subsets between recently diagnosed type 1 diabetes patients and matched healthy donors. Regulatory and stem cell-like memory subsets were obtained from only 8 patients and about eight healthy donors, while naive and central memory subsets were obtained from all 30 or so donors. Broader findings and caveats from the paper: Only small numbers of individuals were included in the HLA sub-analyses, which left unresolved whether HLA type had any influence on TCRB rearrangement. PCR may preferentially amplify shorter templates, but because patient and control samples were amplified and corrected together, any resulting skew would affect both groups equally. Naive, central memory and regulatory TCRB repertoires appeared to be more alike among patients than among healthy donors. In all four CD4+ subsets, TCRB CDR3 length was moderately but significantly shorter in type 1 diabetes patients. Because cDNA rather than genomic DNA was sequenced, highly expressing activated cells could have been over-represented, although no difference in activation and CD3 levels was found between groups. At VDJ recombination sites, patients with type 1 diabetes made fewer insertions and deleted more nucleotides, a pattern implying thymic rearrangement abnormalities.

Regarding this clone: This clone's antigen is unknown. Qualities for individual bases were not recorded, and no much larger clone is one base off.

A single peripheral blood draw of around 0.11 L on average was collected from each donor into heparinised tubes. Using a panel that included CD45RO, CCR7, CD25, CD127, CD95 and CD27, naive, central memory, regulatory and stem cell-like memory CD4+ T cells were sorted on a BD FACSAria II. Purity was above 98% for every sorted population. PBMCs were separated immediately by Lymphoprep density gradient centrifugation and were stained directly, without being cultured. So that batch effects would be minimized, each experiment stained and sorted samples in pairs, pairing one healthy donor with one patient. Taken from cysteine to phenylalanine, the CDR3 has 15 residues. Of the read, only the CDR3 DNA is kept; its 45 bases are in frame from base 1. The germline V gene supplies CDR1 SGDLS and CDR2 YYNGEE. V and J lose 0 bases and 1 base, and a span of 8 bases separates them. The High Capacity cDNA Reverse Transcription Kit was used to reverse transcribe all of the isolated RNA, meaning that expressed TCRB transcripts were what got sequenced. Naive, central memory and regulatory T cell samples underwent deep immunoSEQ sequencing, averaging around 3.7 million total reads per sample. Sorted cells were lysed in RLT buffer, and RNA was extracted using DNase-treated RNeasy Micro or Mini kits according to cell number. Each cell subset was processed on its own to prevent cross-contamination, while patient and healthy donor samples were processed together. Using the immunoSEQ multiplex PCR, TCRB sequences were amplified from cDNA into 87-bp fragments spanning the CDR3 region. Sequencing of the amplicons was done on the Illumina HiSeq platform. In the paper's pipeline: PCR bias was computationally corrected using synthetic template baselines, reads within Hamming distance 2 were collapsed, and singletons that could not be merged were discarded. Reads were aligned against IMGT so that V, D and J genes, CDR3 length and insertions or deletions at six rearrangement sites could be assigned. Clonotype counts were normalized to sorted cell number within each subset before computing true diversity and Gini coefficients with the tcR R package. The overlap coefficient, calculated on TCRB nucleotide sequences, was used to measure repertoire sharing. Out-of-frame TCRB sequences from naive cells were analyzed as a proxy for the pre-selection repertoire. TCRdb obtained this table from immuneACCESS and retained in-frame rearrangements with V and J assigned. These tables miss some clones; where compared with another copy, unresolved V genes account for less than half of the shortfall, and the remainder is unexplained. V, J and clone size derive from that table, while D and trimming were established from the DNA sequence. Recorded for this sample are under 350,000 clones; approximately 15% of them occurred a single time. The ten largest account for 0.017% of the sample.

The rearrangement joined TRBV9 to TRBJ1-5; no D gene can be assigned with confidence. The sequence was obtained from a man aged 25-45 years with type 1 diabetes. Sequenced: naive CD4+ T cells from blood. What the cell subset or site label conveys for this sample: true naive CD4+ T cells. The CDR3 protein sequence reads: CASSVDGQSNQPQHF. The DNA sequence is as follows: TGTGCCAGCAGCGTAGATGGGCAGAGCAATCAGCCCCAGCATTTT.